This entry lists 9 T cell receptor beta chains sequenced from one sample in a study of T cells after yellow fever vaccination. One entry per CDR3 protein, called by TCRdb with MiXCR from the 5' RACE reads. The sample yields about 500,000 distinct CDR3 sequences, around 16% seen once. The input for sequencing was PBMCs, taken 4 to 6 days after the first yellow fever vaccination. The receptors were gathered from a man younger than 30 who received the YFV17D yellow fever vaccine.

J is TRBJ2-7 and V is TRBV7-9, with D perhaps TRBD2 (5 bases). Germline V gives CDR1 SEHNR, CDR2 FQNEAQ (reference sequence). V was cut by 6 bases and J by 11 bases, with 17 bases left in between. The CDR3 is 12 amino acids. This CDR3 is CASSRDGSSKYF. In DNA form, the CDR3 reads TGTGCCAGCAGTCGTGATGGGAGTAGCAAGTACTTC.

This clonotype was counted only a few times. V is TRBV30 and J is TRBJ1-2, with 8 bases that match TRBD1. The J segment lost 7 bases and the V segment lost 0 bases, leaving 10 bases of the junction unmatched. The CDR3 runs to 15 residues. Germline values: CDR1 GTSNPN, CDR2 SVGIG (reference sequence). The chain's CDR3 is CAWSVRTGGSSGYTF. CDR3 DNA sequence: TGTGCCTGGAGTGTAAGAACAGGGGGTTCAAGTGGCTACACCTTC.

This sequence joins TRBV20-1 and TRBJ2-1, with 10 bases that match TRBD1. J lost 16 bases, V lost 5 bases, and 8 bases had no gene match. Per germline, CDR1 DFQATT and CDR2 SNEGSKA (reference sequence). The CDR3 sequence is 11 residues long. As DNA, the CDR3 is TGCAGTGCTCTAATCCGGGACAGGGGTTTCTTC. Its protein product is CSALIRDRGFF.

This clonotype came up a few times. V usage is TRBV9 and J usage is TRBJ1-6; 7 positions match TRBD1. The CDR3 is 13 residues long. Germline V gene data show CDR1 as SGDLS and CDR2 as YYNGEE. The trim removed 0 bases at V and 11 bases at J, leaving 2 bases unmatched. For the CDR3, the DNA is TGTGCCAGCAGCGTAGACAGGGGAGCACCCCTCCACTTT. Translation gives CASSVDRGAPLHF. Filled out from reference TRBV9 and TRBJ1-6, the complete variable domain reads DSGVTQTPKHLITATGQRVTLRCSPRSGDLSVYWYQQSLDQGLQFLIQYYNGEERAKGNILERFSAQQFPDLHSELNLSSLELGDSALYFCASSVDRGAPLHFGNGTRLTVT.

The chain carries TRBV11-2 and TRBJ2-3, with D hard to call. This CDR3 is built from 14 residues. V lost 2 bases and J lost 1, with 7 bases in between. Germline assignment: CDR1 SGHAT and CDR2 FQNNGV. In DNA, the CDR3 is TGTGCCAGCAGCTTATTTCAGGGCACAGATACGCAGTATTTT. It yields the protein CASSLFQGTDTQYF.

This clonotype was picked up a small number of times. The chain recombines TRBV19 with TRBJ1-4; the match to TRBD1 covers 9 bases. The junction had 10 bases not matched to a gene; V was cut back by 7 bases and J by 7 bases. This CDR3 comprises 15 residues. CDR1 LNHDA and CDR2 SQIVND come from the germline V gene (reference sequence). The CDR3 coding sequence is TGTGCCAGTACTTCATCCGGGACAGGGAGTGAAAAACTGTTTTTT. Protein: CASTSSGTGSEKLFF.

This clonotype was found a few times. The V call is TRBV20-1, the J call TRBJ1-2, with a weak D call TRBD1 (6 bases). CDR1 and CDR2 from the germline V gene are DFQATT and SNEGSKA (reference sequence). The CDR3 covers 11 residues. Trimming took 6 bases from V and 8 from J, leaving 13 bases between them. The CDR3 region is CSAGTLEGYTF. CDR3 nucleotide sequence: TGCAGTGCGGGGACATTGGAAGGCTACACCTTC.

This clonotype was detected once. The genes are TRBV7-2 and TRBJ2-2, with no clear D. Germline assignment: CDR1 SGHTA and CDR2 FQGNSA. This CDR3 contains 16 residues. V gave up 1 base and J gave up 0 bases, with 9 bases separating them. The CDR3 sequence is CASSLDSYANTGELFF. CDR3 DNA: TGTGCCAGCAGCTTAGATTCGTACGCGAACACCGGGGAGCTGTTTTTT.

The gene calls are TRBV20-1 and TRBJ2-3; 7 bases fit TRBD2. Germline CDR1 and CDR2: DFQATT and SNEGSKA (reference sequence). This CDR3 region has 16 residues. Losses at the gene ends were 5 bases for V and 4 bases for J; bases not matched to a gene: 15. The CDR3 is CSAPQWGGRGSDTQYF. The CDR3 DNA sequence: TGCAGTGCTCCCCAATGGGGGGGAAGAGGTTCAGATACGCAGTATTTT.